The sequence of this T cell receptor (beta chain) was determined in a study of blood T cell repertoires in COVID-19. About the research overall: Nucleic acid was either cDNA or gDNA, and it came from T cells, B-cell-depleted T cells, or PBMCs.

Categorization into cohorts depended on clinical history that participants reported. All recovered Cohort 3 donors got two negative PCRs, got clearance, or saw symptom resolution. Profiling relied on immunoSEQ multiplex PCR, and the TCRdb table lists in-frame clones only, not all of them. The table shows approximately 140,000 clones, with approximately 86% occurring only once. Losses at the gene ends were 3 bases for V and 1 base for J; bases not matched to a gene: 2. The CDR3 totals 14 residues. The germline V gene has CDR1 MNHNS and CDR2 SASEGT. The chain couples TRBV6-1 to TRBJ2-5, with 7 bases that match TRBD1. Sample: PBMCs or T cells enriched from blood (not recorded which). This receptor was identified in a woman between 45 and 60 years old who had recovered from COVID-19. CDR3 sequence: CASSDTGVQETQYF. CDR3 coding DNA: TGTGCCAGCAGTGATACAGGGGTCCAAGAGACCCAGTACTTC.